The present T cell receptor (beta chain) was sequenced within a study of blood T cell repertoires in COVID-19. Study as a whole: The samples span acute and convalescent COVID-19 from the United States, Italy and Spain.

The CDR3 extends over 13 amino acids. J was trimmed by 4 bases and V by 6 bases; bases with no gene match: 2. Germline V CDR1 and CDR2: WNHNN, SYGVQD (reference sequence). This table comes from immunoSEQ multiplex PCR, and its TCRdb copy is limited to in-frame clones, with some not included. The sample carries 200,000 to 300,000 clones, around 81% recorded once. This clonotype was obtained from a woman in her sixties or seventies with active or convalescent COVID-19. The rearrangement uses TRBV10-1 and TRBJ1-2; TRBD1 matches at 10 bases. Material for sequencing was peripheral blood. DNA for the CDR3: TGCGCCAGCAGCGACAGGGGGCCCTATGGCTACACCTTC. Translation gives CASSDRGPYGYTF.